These T cell receptor beta chains were read from a single sample in a study of Graves' ophthalmopathy and Graves' hyperthyroidism. One entry per CDR3 protein, called by TCRdb with MiXCR from the multiplex PCR reads. The sample includes under 350,000 distinct CDR3 sequences, roughly a sixth of them seen just once. The sequenced sample was peripheral blood. These receptors were taken from an adult man with Graves' ophthalmopathy. Each CDR3 is given with its conserved first and last residue. A D gene is named only where the DNA matches it firmly. Only some rows state a clone size, as once, few, many or a class for expanded clones.

cdr3_nt cdr3_aa v_call clone_size j_call d_call
TGTGCCAGCAGTTTATCTCCAGCAAACTACGAGCAGTACTTC CASSLSPANYEQYF TRBV12-3/TRBV12-4 many TRBJ2-7 -
TGCGCCAGCAGCCAAGGTCAAGGTGGGAACACTGAAGCTTTCTTT CASSQGQGGNTEAFF TRBV4-1 many TRBJ1-1 -
TGTGCCAGCAGTTTGAGGCAGGCGAACACTGAAGCTTTCTTT CASSLRQANTEAFF TRBV12-3/TRBV12-4 - TRBJ1-1 -
TGCGCCAGCAGCCCTAGCGGGAGGGGGACCTACGAGCAGTACTTC CASSPSGRGTYEQYF TRBV4-1 - TRBJ2-7 TRBD2
TGTGCCAGCAGCTTTTTAGGACAGGGGACTGAAGCTTTCTTT CASSFLGQGTEAFF TRBV13 many TRBJ1-1 TRBD1
TGTGCCAGCAGTGGAACCGGGACAGCGCAAGAGACCCAGTACTTC CASSGTGTAQETQYF TRBV6-1 many TRBJ2-5 TRBD1
TGCGCCAGCAGCGCCGGGACAGAGCCTTACGAGCAGTACTTC CASSAGTEPYEQYF TRBV5-1 many TRBJ2-7 TRBD1
TGTGCCAGCAGTGGGGTGGGGACAACAAGCAATCAGCCCCAGCATTTT CASSGVGTTSNQPQHF TRBV28 many TRBJ1-5 -
TGCAGTGCGACAGAGCTGGGGGTAGAGACCCAGTACTTC CSATELGVETQYF TRBV20-1 many TRBJ2-5 -
TGTGCCAGCAGTTTGACAGGGGAAAGCTACGAGCAGTACTTC CASSLTGESYEQYF TRBV27 many TRBJ2-7 TRBD1
TGTGCCAGCAGCGGGGGACAGGGGGATTCACCCCTCCACTTT CASSGGQGDSPLHF TRBV9 many TRBJ1-6 TRBD1
TGCAGCGTGGCCAACAGGGCGTATGGCTACACCTTC CSVANRAYGYTF TRBV29-1 - TRBJ1-2 -
TGTGCCAGCAGTCTGGACAGACGGAACACTGAAGCTTTCTTT CASSLDRRNTEAFF TRBV27 many TRBJ1-1 -
TGTGCCAGCAGCCCACCAACAGCGGGAGCCCCGGACGAGCAGTACTTC CASSPPTAGAPDEQYF TRBV27 many TRBJ2-7 TRBD2
TGCAGTGCTAGTGGTCTTCAGGGGAGACACGAGCAGTACTTC CSASGLQGRHEQYF TRBV20-1 many TRBJ2-7 -
TGTGCCAGCAGGGGGTTCAGGGCAACCCAAGCAAGCTACGAGCAGTACTTC CASRGFRATQASYEQYF TRBV27 many TRBJ2-7 -
TGTGCCAGCAGATACTCCCGCGGGTATAGCAATCAGCCCCAGCATTTT CASRYSRGYSNQPQHF TRBV6-5 - TRBJ1-5 -
TGTGCCAGCAGCCCCGCGTGGGGATCCGGGGAGCTGCTTTTT CASSPAWGSGELLF TRBV11-2 many TRBJ2-2 -
TGTGCCAGCAGCTTAGGAGGGCCCGACACTGAAGCTTTCTTT CASSLGGPDTEAFF TRBV7-9 - TRBJ1-1 -
TGTGCCTGGGTGGGTTCTGATGACGAGCAGTACTTC CAWVGSDDEQYF TRBV30 many TRBJ2-7 -
TGTGCCAGCAGTTACATCGGCGATGGGGGCAAAAACATTCAGTACTTC CASSYIGDGGKNIQYF TRBV6-5 many TRBJ2-4 -
TGCGCCAGCAGCGGCGGACAGGGTACGCACATTCAGTACTTC CASSGGQGTHIQYF TRBV5-1 many TRBJ2-4 TRBD1
TGTGCCAGCAGCCAAGAGAGGATTAACCCTGGAAACACCATATATTTT CASSQERINPGNTIYF TRBV4-2 few TRBJ1-3 -
TGTGCCAGCAGGCTTACTAGCGGGAGAAACACCGGGGAGCTGTTTTTT CASRLTSGRNTGELFF TRBV12-3/TRBV12-4 many TRBJ2-2 TRBD2